Listed here is a single T cell receptor (beta chain). Its antigen is not identified. The entry originates in a study of molecular identifiers for immune sequencing clone quantification. Study context: Replicate RNA from approximately 20,000 or 100,000 naive CD8 T cells formed five aliquots; four were sequenced. The study, taken as a whole, reports: A shared barcode on identical TCR molecules could lead to underestimated sizes for highly expanded clones. Effector cells kept over 98% of their molecules in clones above 20 RNA copies, while naive cells kept under 1% there.

Via MiXCR, TCRdb re-called the PCR reads, giving one row per CDR3 protein. The table has roughly 40,000 distinct CDR3 sequences, 24% seen once; the top ten hold around 0.97%. Germline lookup yields CDR1 SGHRS and CDR2 YFSETQ. This CDR3 is 15 amino acids long. Trimming at V came to 0 bases and at J to 5 bases, leaving 3 bases not matched to a gene. The gene calls are TRBV5-1 and TRBJ2-1; 9 bases fit TRBD1. Sequencing was performed on naive CD8+ T cells from blood, with Jurkat cell RNA spiked in. Stated subset: FACS-sorted CD8+CD4-CCR7+CD45RA+ naive T cells. This receptor was obtained from a human donor in good health. Some libraries in this study had Jurkat cell RNA spiked in. CDR3 amino acids: CASSLAGQGDNEQFF. The CDR3, as DNA: TGCGCCAGCAGCTTGGCGGGACAGGGCGACAATGAGCAGTTCTTC. Drawing the rest from reference TRBV5-1 and TRBJ2-1, the complete variable domain is KAGVTQTPRYLIKTRGQQVTLSCSPISGHRSVSWYQQTPGQGLQFLFEYFSETQRNKGNFPGRFSGRQFSNSRSEMNVSTLELGDSALYLCASSLAGQGDNEQFFGPGTRLTVL.